This T cell receptor beta chain was sequenced for a study of blood T cell repertoires in COVID-19. Generated by immunoSEQ multiplex PCR, the TCRdb table keeps only in-frame clones and is missing some. Among roughly 260,000 clones listed, about nine tenths were seen once. The CDR3 spans 17 residues. CDR1 and CDR2 (germline): SGHVS, FQNEAQ. As to this clone: Mismatch with germline at one junction end may stem from a read error.

This chain joins TRBV7-8 and TRBJ2-7, with 10 bases lining up with TRBD1. This clonotype was obtained from a woman aged 45-59 years who had recovered from COVID-19. Sequenced: peripheral blood. CDR3 loop: CASSPPLRDRGSHEQYF. As DNA, the CDR3 is TGTGCCAGCAGCCCGCCCCTGCGGGACAGGGGCTCCCACGAGCAGTACTTC. The variable domain in full, completed from reference TRBV7-8 and TRBJ2-7, reads GAGVSQSPRYKVAKRGQDVALRCDPISGHVSLFWYQQALGQGPEFLTYFQNEAQLDKSGLPSDRFFAERPEGSVSTLKIQRTQQEDSAVYLCASSPPLRDRGSHEQYFGPGTRLTVT.